Shown below are 10 T cell receptor beta chains from a single sample sequenced in a study of Ad26.COV2.S vaccination and SARS-CoV-2 variants. TCRdb's table, derived via immunoSEQ multiplex PCR, lists solely in-frame clones and lacks some. In the table there are some 390,000 clones, about nine tenths of which are singletons. Specified treatment: roughly 18 received Ad26.COV2.S at low or high dose, single or two shots; 5 received placebo; per-sample allocation not given. Collection of the samples took place on day 63 after the first injection of vaccine or placebo. Sequenced material: peripheral blood, taken in a trial of Ad26.COV2.S vaccine versus placebo. These receptors were collected from a person aged 18-60 years who received the Ad26.COV2.S COVID-19 vaccine or a placebo.

The chain's CDR3 is CASQGYSNQPQHF. CDR3 nucleotides: TGTGCCAGTCAGGGTTACAGCAATCAGCCCCAGCATTTT. The chain uses TRBV12-3 or TRBV12-4 and TRBJ1-5, with a possible D match to TRBD1 (5 bases). Trimming left V 9 bases short and J 1 base short, with 10 bases between. This CDR3 region has 13 residues.

The CDR3 loop is CASSPALGQAYEQYF. In DNA, the CDR3 is TGCGCCAGCAGCCCGGCTTTAGGACAGGCCTACGAGCAGTACTTC. The chain carries TRBV5-1 and TRBJ2-7; TRBD1 matches 7 bases. This CDR3 contains 15 residues. V gave up 4 bases and J gave up 2 bases; unmatched junction bases: 9. Germline CDR1 reads SGHRS; CDR2 reads YFSETQ.

This clone showed up just once. V and J are TRBV6-5 and TRBJ2-7; 8 bases match TRBD1. CDR1 MNHEY and CDR2 SVGAGI come from the germline V gene. The CDR3 runs 14 residues. The V and J ends lost 8 bases and 3 bases, in that order; junction bases with no gene match: 9. The DNA for the CDR3 is TGTGCCAGCCAAAAGACAGGGGACGGCTACGAGCAGTACTTC. This sequence encodes CASQKTGDGYEQYF.

This clone was detected ten times or more. The CDR3 DNA is TGTGTCAGAAGCTTTGTAAGGGTCTCTGGAAACACCATATATTTT. Its protein is CVRSFVRVSGNTIYF. This rearrangement joins TRBV7-5 to TRBJ1-3. TRBV7-5 is listed as a pseudogene. The CDR3 extends over 15 amino acids.

This clone has just a few counts. V and J are TRBV5-1 and TRBJ1-4; D unclear. From germline, CDR1 is SGHRS and CDR2 YFSETQ. This CDR3 contains 15 residues. Trimming removed 0 bases from V and 4 bases from J, with 10 bases in between. CDR3 region: CASSLVGDNNEKLFF. CDR3 nucleotide sequence: TGCGCCAGCAGCTTGGTTGGGGATAATAATGAAAAACTGTTTTTT.

V usage is TRBV7-9 and J usage is TRBJ2-3; 10 positions match TRBD1. V lost 5 bases to trimming and J lost 2 bases; unmatched junction nucleotides: 7. The CDR3 runs to 16 residues. Germline loops: CDR1 SEHNR, CDR2 FQNEAQ (reference sequence). The CDR3 nucleotides read TGTGCCAGCAGCCCCCAGGGGACAGGGGTCACAGATACGCAGTATTTT. Translated, it gives CASSPQGTGVTDTQYF.

The chain has TRBV3-1 (or the pseudogene TRBV3-2) and TRBJ1-4, with a possible D match to TRBD1 (5 bases). Deletions cut 1 base from V and 7 bases from J, with 22 bases between. Germline CDR1 reads LGHDT; CDR2 reads YNNKEL (reference sequence). The CDR3 extends over 18 amino acids. DNA for the CDR3: TGTGCCAGCAGCCAAGGAGAATCCGGGGGTTTCTTTAGTGAAAAACTGTTTTTT. It is translated as CASSQGESGGFFSEKLFF.

The V and J genes are TRBV6-5 and TRBJ1-2; D possibly corresponds to TRBD1 (5 bases). V was trimmed by 3 bases and J by 4 bases, leaving 12 bases between them. The germline CDR1 and CDR2 sequences are MNHEY and SVGAGI. CDR3 length equals 14 residues. The CDR3 DNA reads TGTGCCAGCAGTTATGACAGAATGGGCTATGGCTACACCTTC. Translation gives CASSYDRMGYGYTF.

This clone was seen only once. Other DNA sequences from this sample encode an identical CDR3 as well. The genes are TRBV4-3 and TRBJ1-2, with D hard to call. Trimming shortened V by 0 bases and J by 2 bases, and 7 bases separated the two germline ends. Germline V gene lookup returns CDR1 LGHNA and CDR2 YSLEER. The CDR3 length is 14 residues. The CDR3 loop reads CASSQDRGNYGYTF. The CDR3 DNA reads TGCGCCAGCAGCCAAGATCGGGGAAACTATGGCTACACCTTC.

This clone was picked up a small number of times. The chain carries TRBV7-9 and TRBJ2-7; 9 bases line up with TRBD1. The CDR3 runs 14 residues. Germline V gives CDR1 SEHNR, CDR2 FQNEAQ (reference sequence). V lost 2 bases to trimming and J lost 6 bases; unmatched junction nucleotides: 5. The CDR3 sequence is CASSLLGQGREQYF. CDR3 bases: TGTGCCAGCAGCTTATTGGGACAGGGACGCGAGCAGTACTTC.